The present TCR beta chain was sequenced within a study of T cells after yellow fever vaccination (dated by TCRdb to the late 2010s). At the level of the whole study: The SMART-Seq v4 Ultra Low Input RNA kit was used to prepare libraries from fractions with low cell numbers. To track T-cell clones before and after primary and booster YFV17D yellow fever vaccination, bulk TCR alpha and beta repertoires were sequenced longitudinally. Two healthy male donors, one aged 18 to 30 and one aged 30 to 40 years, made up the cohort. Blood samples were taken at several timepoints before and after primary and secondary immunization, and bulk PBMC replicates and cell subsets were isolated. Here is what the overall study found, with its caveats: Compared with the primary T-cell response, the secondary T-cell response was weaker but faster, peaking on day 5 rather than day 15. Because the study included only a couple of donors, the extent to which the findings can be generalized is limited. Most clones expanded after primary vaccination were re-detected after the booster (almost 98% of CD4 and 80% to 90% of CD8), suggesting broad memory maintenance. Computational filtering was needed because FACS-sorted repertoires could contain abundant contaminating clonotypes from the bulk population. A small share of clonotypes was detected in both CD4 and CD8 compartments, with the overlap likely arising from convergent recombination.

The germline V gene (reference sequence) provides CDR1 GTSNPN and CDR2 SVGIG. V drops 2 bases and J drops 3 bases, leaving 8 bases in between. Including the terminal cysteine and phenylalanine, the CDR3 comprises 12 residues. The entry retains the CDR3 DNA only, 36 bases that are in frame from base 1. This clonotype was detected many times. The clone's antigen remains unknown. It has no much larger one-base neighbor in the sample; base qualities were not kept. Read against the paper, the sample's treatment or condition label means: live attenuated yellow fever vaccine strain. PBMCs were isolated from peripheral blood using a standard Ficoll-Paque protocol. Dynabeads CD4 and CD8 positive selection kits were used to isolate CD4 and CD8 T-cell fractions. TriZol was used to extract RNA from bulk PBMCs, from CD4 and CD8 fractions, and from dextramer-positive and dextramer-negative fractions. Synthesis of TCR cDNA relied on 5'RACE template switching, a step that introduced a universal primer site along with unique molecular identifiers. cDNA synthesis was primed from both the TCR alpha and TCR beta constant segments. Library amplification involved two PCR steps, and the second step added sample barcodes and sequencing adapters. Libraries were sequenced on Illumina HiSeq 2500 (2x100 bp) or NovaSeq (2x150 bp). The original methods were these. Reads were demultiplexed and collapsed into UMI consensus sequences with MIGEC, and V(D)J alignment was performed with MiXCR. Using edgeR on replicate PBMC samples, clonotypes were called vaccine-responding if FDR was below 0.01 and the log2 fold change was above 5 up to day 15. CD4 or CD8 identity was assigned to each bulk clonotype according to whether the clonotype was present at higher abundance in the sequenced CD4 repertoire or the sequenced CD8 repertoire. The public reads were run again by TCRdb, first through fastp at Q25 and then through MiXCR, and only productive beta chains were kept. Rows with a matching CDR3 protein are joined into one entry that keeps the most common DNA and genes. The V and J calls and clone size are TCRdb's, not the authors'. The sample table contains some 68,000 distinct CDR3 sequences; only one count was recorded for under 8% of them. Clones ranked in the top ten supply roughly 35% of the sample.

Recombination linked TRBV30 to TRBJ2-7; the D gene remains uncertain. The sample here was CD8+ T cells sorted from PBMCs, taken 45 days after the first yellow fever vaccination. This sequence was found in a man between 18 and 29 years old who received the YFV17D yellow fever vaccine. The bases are TGTGCCTGGAGTCCCTCCGGCTACGAGCAGTACTTC. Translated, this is CAWSPSGYEQYF. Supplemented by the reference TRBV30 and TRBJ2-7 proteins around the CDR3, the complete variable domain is SQTIHQWPATLVQPVGSPLSLECTVEGTSNPNLYWYRQAAGRGLQLLFYSVGIGQISSEVPQNLSASRPQDRQFILSSKKLLLSDSGFYLCAWSPSGYEQYFGPGTRLTVT.